The 15 T cell receptor beta chains in this list originate from one sample, sequenced in a study of identical twins. TCRdb re-called the 5' RACE reads with MiXCR, one entry per CDR3 protein. The sample shows 500,000 to 650,000 distinct CDR3 sequences, 20% to 25% of them seen only once. A further study also used this sample, focusing on yellow fever vaccine responses in identical twins.

Sequencing was done on a sample of CD4+ T cells sorted from blood. The source is a woman aged 18-29 years in good health.

J is TRBJ1-1 and V is TRBV5-1, with 8 bases lining up with TRBD1. V lost 3 bases, J lost 1 base, and 2 bases stayed unmatched. The CDR3 consists of 14 residues. The V gene's germline CDR1 is SGHRS and CDR2 YFSETQ. CDR3 DNA sequence: TGCGCCAGCAGCTCGGGACAGGAGAACACTGAAGCTTTCTTT. Amino acid sequence: CASSSGQENTEAFF.

J is TRBJ2-6 and V is TRBV27, with D tentatively TRBD1 (5 bases). Looked up from germline, CDR1 is MNHEY and CDR2 is SMNVEV (reference sequence). The CDR3 totals 16 residues. Trimming stripped 5 bases from V and 3 bases from J, with 14 bases between. Here the CDR3 reads CASSKPPGFGANVLTF. CDR3 nucleotide sequence: TGTGCCAGCAGTAAACCTCCAGGGTTTGGGGCCAACGTCCTGACTTTC.

This clonotype was observed once. The chain joins TRBV5-5 to TRBJ2-2; 11 bases are shared with TRBD2. The length of the CDR3 is 16 residues. The J segment lost 5 bases and the V segment lost 6 bases, leaving 9 bases of the junction unmatched. CDR1 and CDR2 from the germline V gene are SGHKS and YYEKEE (reference sequence). CDR3 residues: CASTTSGDFFTGELFF. The CDR3 nucleotides read TGTGCCAGCACGACTAGCGGGGATTTTTTTACCGGGGAGCTGTTTTTT.

The chain has TRBV20-1 and TRBJ2-5; perhaps TRBD2 as D (5 bases). Germline CDR1 is DFQATT and CDR2 is SNEGSKA (reference sequence). V lost 6 bases, J lost 4 bases, and 15 bases lay in between. CDR3 size: 13 residues. The CDR3: CSALEAGGETQYF. The DNA for the CDR3 is TGCAGTGCGCTGGAGGCGGGTGGAGAGACCCAGTACTTC.

This rearrangement joins TRBV27 to TRBJ2-5; 15 bases are shared with TRBD2. With 5 bases clipped from V and 4 bases from J, the junction kept 17 bases outside the gene matches. The CDR3 spans 20 residues. Germline CDR1 reads MNHEY; CDR2 reads SMNVEV (reference sequence). The CDR3 DNA is TGTGCCAGCAGTCCGATTCCCGGGACTAGCGGGAGGCGCCTCGGAGAGACCCAGTACTTC. Amino acids: CASSPIPGTSGRRLGETQYF.

This clonotype was seen only a few times. CDR3 DNA sequence: TGTGCCAGCAGCCCACCCTTGGGCTCTGGCTACGAGCAGTACTTC. Amino acids: CASSPPLGSGYEQYF. The genes are TRBV7-2 and TRBJ2-7, with unresolved D. The CDR3 length is 15 residues. The germline V gene encodes CDR1 SGHTA and CDR2 FQGNSA. V shed 5 bases and J shed 3 bases, with 17 bases lying between them.

In its sample, this clonotype was seen a few times. The chain links TRBV6-2 or TRBV6-3 to TRBJ1-5, with D perhaps TRBD1 (6 bases). The CDR3 length is 14 residues. Per germline, CDR1 MNHEY and CDR2 SVGEGT. V was clipped by 6 bases and J by 9 bases, with 18 bases between them. The CDR3 reads CASSLPRGLLPQHF. The CDR3 DNA reads as TGTGCCAGCAGCCTCCCCAGGGGCCTCCTGCCCCAGCATTTT.

This clonotype was counted between two and nine times. CDR3 sequence (DNA): TGTGCCAGCCGGAGCGGGGGGGGTGTCACAGATACGCAGTATTTT. This codes for CASRSGGGVTDTQYF. This chain joins TRBV3-1 and TRBJ2-3, with 10 nucleotides matching TRBD2. There are 15 residues in the CDR3. Germline lookup yields CDR1 LGHDT and CDR2 YNNKEL (reference sequence). Trimming took 8 bases from V and 2 from J; bases not matched to a gene: 7.

The chain recombines TRBV27 with TRBJ2-6, with 8 positions matching TRBD1. Unmatched junction bases numbered 3, after V lost 7 bases and J lost 1 base. Germline V gene sequence: CDR1 MNHEY, CDR2 SMNVEV (reference sequence). The CDR3 spans 15 residues. The CDR3 reads CASKYRGSGANVLTF. The CDR3, as DNA: TGTGCCAGCAAGTACAGGGGGTCTGGGGCCAACGTCCTGACTTTC.

The chain carries TRBV12-3 or TRBV12-4 and TRBJ2-5; maybe TRBD2 (7 bases). The CDR3 length is 14 residues. Trimming took 6 bases from V and 4 from J, leaving 15 bases between them. CDR3 amino acids: CASRDGGRLETQYF. The CDR3 DNA sequence: TGTGCCAGCAGGGACGGGGGGCGCCTAGAGACCCAGTACTTC.

In this sample, this clonotype turned up a few times. The V gene is TRBV5-1, the J gene TRBJ2-7; TRBD1 or TRBD2 may be the D gene (5 bases each). Germline loops: CDR1 SGHRS, CDR2 YFSETQ. This CDR3 contains 15 residues. V lost 0 bases, J lost 2 bases, and 12 bases lay in between. The CDR3 nucleotides read TGCGCCAGCAGCTTGGATTCGAGGGGCCCCTACGAGCAGTACTTC. This gives the protein CASSLDSRGPYEQYF.

This clonotype occurred a few times. This sequence joins TRBV28 and TRBJ2-7, with 9 bases that match TRBD1. V was pared by 5 bases and J by 6 bases, with 11 bases of the junction left unmatched. The CDR3 is 15 amino acids. The germline CDR1 and CDR2 sequences are MDHEN and SYDVKM. The CDR3, as DNA: TGTGCCAGCAGTGTTAGCGGTACAGGGGGCACCGAGCAGTACTTC. Residues: CASSVSGTGGTEQYF.

V gene TRBV7-2 combines with J gene TRBJ1-6; D unclear. Germline V CDR1 and CDR2: SGHTA, FQGNSA. The length of the CDR3 is 11 residues. V was clipped by 6 bases and J by 10 bases, with 7 bases between them. This CDR3 reads CASSRRSPLHF. CDR3 nucleotide sequence: TGTGCCAGCAGTCGCAGATCACCCCTCCACTTT.

In DNA, the CDR3 is TGTGCCAGCAGGACTTGGACGACCCACATTGCGCAGTTCTTC. This gives the protein CASRTWTTHIAQFF. The V and J genes are TRBV11-2 and TRBJ2-1; D is ambiguous. Per germline, CDR1 SGHAT and CDR2 FQNNGV. The germline V and J ends were trimmed by 6 bases and 12 bases, with 21 bases remaining between them. The CDR3 contains 14 residues. Combining the CDR3 with reference TRBV11-2 and TRBJ2-1 gives the whole variable domain EAGVAQSPRYKIIEKRQSVAFWCNPISGHATLYWYQQILGQGPKLLIQFQNNGVVDDSQLPKDRFSAERLKGVDSTLKIQPAKLEDSAVYLCASRTWTTHIAQFFGPGTRLTVL.

This chain connects TRBV10-1 to TRBJ2-1, with 9 bases that match TRBD1. This CDR3 region has 18 residues. Trimming cost V 2 bases and J 0 bases; bases outside gene matches: 8. CDR1 is WNHNN and CDR2 is SYGVQD in the germline V gene (reference sequence). The CDR3 nucleotides are TGCGCCAGCAGTGAGCTCTCGGGACAGGGACTCTCCTACAATGAGCAGTTCTTC. As protein: CASSELSGQGLSYNEQFF.